Sequencing of this T cell receptor beta chain was carried out in a study of T cells after somatic rescue of genetic block. CDR3 length equals 13 residues. V was trimmed by 2 bases and J by 7 bases, leaving 12 bases between them. Germline values: CDR1 KGHSH, CDR2 LQKENI. Produced via immunoSEQ multiplex PCR; TCRdb's table is partial and in-frame only. This table holds more than 65,000 clones, approximately 90% found once. The origin of this receptor is a man aged 25 to 40. The chain recombines TRBV18 with TRBJ2-7, with D possibly TRBD2 on 5 matching bases. Sequences were obtained from peripheral blood mononuclear cells (PBMCs). The CDR3 sequence is CASSPIVGEEQYF. The CDR3 DNA is TGTGCCAGCTCACCAATAGTGGGAGAAGAGCAGTACTTC.